The rows below give T cell receptor beta chains drawn from one sample of a study of blood T cell repertoires in COVID-19. Clones were sequenced by immunoSEQ multiplex PCR, and TCRdb holds only the in-frame ones, with some missing. The profile shows roughly 150,000 clones, approximately 88% of them singletons. Sequencing input: peripheral blood. The receptors derive from a human donor in a cohort sampled during active COVID-19. Both conserved end residues are part of each CDR3. D genes are given only for firm matches.

cdr3_nt | cdr3_aa | d_call | j_call | v_call
TGCAGTGCTAGAGAGGTGGAGAAACTGTTTTTT | CSAREVEKLFF | NA | TRBJ1-4 | TRBV20-1
TGTGCCAGCTCCCCCCCGGGACAGTCCAACGAGCAGTACTTC | CASSPPGQSNEQYF | TRBD1 | TRBJ2-7 | TRBV28
TGCAGCGTTCTAATTAGCGGACCCGGCGAGCAGTACTTC | CSVLISGPGEQYF | NA | TRBJ2-7 | TRBV29-1
TGTGCCAGCAGCTTTCCAAACTCTGGAAACACCATATATTTT | CASSFPNSGNTIYF | NA | TRBJ1-3 | TRBV7-2
TGCAGTGCTAGTGCTTGGCGGCGGGGGATGAATGAGCAGTTCTTC | CSASAWRRGMNEQFF | TRBD2 | TRBJ2-1 | TRBV20-1
TGTGCCAGCAGCTTAGATCCGGGGGCGGGAGGAAATACGCAGTATTTT | CASSLDPGAGGNTQYF | TRBD2 | TRBJ2-3 | TRBV7-2
TGTGCCAGTAGTATAGGTCCTCGCGGGGAGCAGTACTTC | CASSIGPRGEQYF | NA | TRBJ2-7 | TRBV19
TGCAGCGTGGACAGGGGCAATGGCTACACCTTC | CSVDRGNGYTF | TRBD1 | TRBJ1-2 | TRBV29-1
TGCGCCAGCAGCTATACAGGGGCAAATCAGCCCCAGCATTTT | CASSYTGANQPQHF | TRBD1 | TRBJ1-5 | TRBV5-1
TGTGCCAGCAGCCTGACAGGGGCCGAGACCTTC | CASSLTGAETF | TRBD1 | TRBJ1-2 | TRBV6-2/TRBV6-3
TGTGCCTGGAGTCGGGGGGCGGCTGAAGCTTTCTTT | CAWSRGAAEAFF | NA | TRBJ1-1 | TRBV30
TGTGCCAGCAGCACGGGACAGGGGGTGCTCACCTTC | CASSTGQGVLTF | TRBD1 | TRBJ1-2 | TRBV7-9